The present entry profiles one T cell receptor beta chain with its context. Participants came from about two dozen US areas, aged roughly 18 to 89 years. Before being deemed recovered, Cohort 3 donors had two negative PCRs, clearance, or symptom resolution. This sample was taken from a study of blood T cell repertoires in COVID-19. About the research overall: Sample material is recorded as cDNA or gDNA derived from T cells, B-cell-depleted T cells, or PBMCs.

The CDR3 has 15 residues. V was shortened by 0 bases and J by 6 bases, with 12 bases between the two germline ends. CDR1 and CDR2 (germline): SGHRS, YFSETQ. Some clones are missing from TCRdb's copy, which holds only in-frame ones; the method was immunoSEQ multiplex PCR. The sample comprises about 330,000 clones, roughly 86% of which are singletons, and about 5.2% rests with the top ten. The TCR was taken from a woman in her 30s who had recovered from COVID-19. The sequencing input was PBMCs or T cells enriched from blood (not recorded which). The chain employs TRBV5-1 and TRBJ2-2; D perhaps matches TRBD2 (5 bases). The CDR3 DNA sequence: TGCGCCAGCAGCTTGGGACTGGGGAGCGCCGGGGAGCTGTTTTTT. Translation: CASSLGLGSAGELFF.